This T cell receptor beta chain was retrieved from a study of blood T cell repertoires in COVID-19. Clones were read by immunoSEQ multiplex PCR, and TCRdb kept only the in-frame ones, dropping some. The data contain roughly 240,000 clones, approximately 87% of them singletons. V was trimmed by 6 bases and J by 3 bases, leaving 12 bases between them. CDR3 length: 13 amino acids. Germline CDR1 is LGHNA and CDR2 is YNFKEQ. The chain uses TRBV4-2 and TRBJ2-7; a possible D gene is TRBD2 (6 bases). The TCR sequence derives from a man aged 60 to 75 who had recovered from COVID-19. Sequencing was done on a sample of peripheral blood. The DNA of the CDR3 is TGTGCCAGCAGTGCGGGACCCGACTACGAGCAGTACTTC. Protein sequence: CASSAGPDYEQYF.